The text below deals with one T cell receptor (beta chain). The antigen remains unidentified. At one end, the junction sequence differs from germline, possibly due to a read error. This entry is derived from a study of cytomegalovirus exposure and HLA in healthy donors. Study results and caveats: Later analysis suggested links between common viral pathogens and several top significant clusters. According to an earlier analysis, most TCR beta V segments yielded productive rearrangements about 90% or about 30% of the time.

This CDR3 spans 11 amino acids. Germline CDR1 reads MNHEY; CDR2 reads SVGAGI. Primers for the PCR totalled 60 Vbeta and 13 Jbeta. The method was immunoSEQ multiplex PCR; TCRdb's version includes in-frame clones alone and lacks a portion of them. The table lists some 150,000 clones, around 74% of them singletons. The sequencing sample was made of PBMCs. This sequence was found in a man in his fifties or sixties in good health and CMV-seropositive. The chain is built from TRBV6-5 and TRBJ2-3; possibly TRBD2 for D (6 bases). The CDR3 region has the DNA TGTGCCAGCGGGACCCGGGCCCCTAGCGTATTT. Translation gives CASGTRAPSVF.